A selection of T cell receptor beta chains follows, all from one sample in a study of control samples from healthy donors and cancer patients. Generated by immunoSEQ multiplex PCR, the TCRdb table keeps only in-frame clones and is missing some. The data hold about 54,000 clones, with 95% to 96% observed a single time. The sample comprised blood. The receptors originated from a woman aged 25 to 39 in good health. The conserved cysteine and the conserved F or W are not part of the CDR3 here. Each record gives: V gene, clone size, CDR3 protein. Only part of the rows carry a size: once, few, many, or a class if the clone is expanded.

TRBV28 NA ASRPGWSTNEKLF
TRBV7-3 NA ASSRDPRETQY
TRBV10-3 NA AISEPEGDTQY
TRBV7-6 once ASSQAGTQY
TRBV18 once ASSPPAGAYGYT
TRBV18 NA ASSPLETHQPQH
TRBV27 NA ASSLGQDANIQY
TRBV15 NA ATSRDLLGGGPGLAGNTGELF
TRBV7-8 NA ASSRMGHSEKLF
TRBV27 NA ASSPGAFREKLF
TRBV5-6 NA ASSLGLSGNTIY
TRBV7-6 NA ASSPGLAGQNAYEQY
TRBV2 NA ASSEGRGTGGTDTQY
TRBV2 once ASRKQGYEQY
TRBV6-5 NA ATMGPTGELF
TRBV6-2/TRBV6-3 NA ASSYRGLATDTQY
TRBV7-9 NA ASSLGGSGSVGEQF
TRBV7-9 NA ASSSGREQY
TRBV18 NA ASSPAGTGFNQPQH
TRBV29-1 NA SVEDALGTGGGTDTQY
TRBV27 NA ASSLRDAADTQY
TRBV6-5 once ASSPDRNQPQH
TRBV11-2 NA ASSPTPDKNTEAF
TRBV6-5 NA ATYPSEGEGYT
TRBV6-5 NA ASGTSGSSYEQY
TRBV2 NA ASSETGLGAAGELF
TRBV28 once ASRHRDANEKLF
TRBV2 NA ASSEEGLVGSYEQY
TRBV30 once AWSNRAAGYGYT
TRBV4-2 NA ASSHSAANTEAF
TRBV28 NA ASSFRTGNMLETQY
TRBV5-1 NA ATSEGGLNSPLH
TRBV28 NA ASRGQDTGELF
TRBV27 NA ASSLRVGQGSEQY
TRBV2 NA ASSDLRDRGTYEQY
TRBV4-2 NA ASSQTRTSGTYEQY
TRBV6-5 NA ASSTWTGGEKLF
TRBV5-4 NA ASSPRSGRAFDEQF
TRBV19 once ASSARNTGGNQPQH
TRBV11-2 NA ASSTLEETQY
TRBV4-1 NA ASSQTPANEKLF
TRBV7-5 NA VRSLVLFGLRGGRSSYNEQF
TRBV28 once ASSPPLSGQATTTQY
TRBV11-1 NA ASSPAPGQYIHEQF
TRBV5-1 NA ASRTGTSGEYDTQY
TRBV2 NA ASSDVGLAYNEQF
TRBV7-8 once ASLRDRETDTQY
TRBV25-1 once ASSENGQLNTEAF
TRBV11-2 NA ASRLGGQETQY
TRBV7-3 NA ASSRSGRAGELF
TRBV3-1/TRBV3-2 NA ASSPHLPTLFSGANVLT
TRBV5-1 NA ASRTSGRAPNTGELF
TRBV7-8 NA ASSPLEYAGELF
TRBV24-1 NA ATQERGASNSPLH